Below, 24 T cell receptor beta chains from the same sample are listed, as sequenced in a study of cytomegalovirus exposure and HLA in healthy donors. PCR used 60 Vbeta primers and 13 Jbeta primers. The repertoire was sequenced with immunoSEQ multiplex PCR; TCRdb's copy has only in-frame clones and lacks some. The sample has 200,000 or so clones; more than 60% are singletons. The sequencing sample was made of PBMCs. The receptor source for this set is a woman between 25 and 40 years old in good health and CMV-seropositive.

V is TRBV18 and J is TRBJ2-1, with TRBD2 as a possible D gene (6 bases). CDR3 size: 13 residues. The germline V gene encodes CDR1 KGHSH and CDR2 LQKENI. V shed 6 bases and J shed 6 bases, with 12 bases lying between them. CDR3: CASSPMGGNEQFF. The DNA of the CDR3 is TGTGCCAGCTCGCCCATGGGGGGCAATGAGCAGTTCTTC.

The chain combines TRBV9 with TRBJ2-2, with 9 bases lining up with TRBD2. CDR3 size: 15 residues. Germline lookup yields CDR1 SGDLS and CDR2 YYNGEE. Losses at the gene ends were 5 bases for V and 3 bases for J; bases not matched to a gene: 5. The DNA of the CDR3 is TGTGCCAGCAGGCGGGGGGGCGGCGACACCGGGGAGCTGTTTTTT. Protein product: CASRRGGGDTGELFF.

This clone showed up just once. The rearrangement joins TRBV5-4 to TRBJ2-7, with 13 bases lining up with TRBD2. The CDR3 totals 17 residues. In germline, CDR1 is SGHNT, CDR2 YYREEE (reference sequence). J lost 5 bases, V lost 4 bases, and 12 bases had no gene match. CDR3 protein: CASSPGGRLAGGNEQYF. CDR3 coding DNA: TGTGCCAGCAGCCCGGGCGGAAGACTAGCGGGAGGTAACGAGCAGTACTTC.

The gene calls are TRBV4-3 and TRBJ2-7, with D tentatively TRBD2 (5 bases). Germline CDR1 LGHNA, CDR2 YSLEER. The CDR3 length is 15 residues. V gave up 1 base and J gave up 1 base, with 11 bases separating them. CDR3 DNA sequence: TGCGCCAGCAGCCAAGTACGGGAAGGTTCCTACGAGCAGTACTTC. This encodes CASSQVREGSYEQYF.

The gene calls are TRBV7-9 and TRBJ2-3; 9 nucleotides line up with TRBD2. The germline CDR1 and CDR2 sequences are SEHNR and FQNEAQ (reference sequence). CDR3 length: 16 amino acids. The V gene end was trimmed by 3 bases and the J gene end by 5 bases; junction bases not matched to a gene: 9. The CDR3 here is CASSLAGGPVGDTQYF. The CDR3 DNA reads as TGTGCCAGCAGCTTGGCGGGAGGGCCGGTAGGAGATACGCAGTATTTT.

V and J are TRBV28 and TRBJ2-2; a possible D gene is TRBD2 (6 bases). The CDR3 consists of 16 residues. The germline CDR1 and CDR2 sequences are MDHEN and SYDVKM. Trimming left V 5 bases short and J 6 bases short, with 19 bases between. The DNA for the CDR3 is TGTGCCAGCAGTACGTCCGGGACTCTAGGGGCCGGGGAGCTGTTTTTT. The encoded protein is CASSTSGTLGAGELFF.

The V and J genes are TRBV19 and TRBJ1-1; D remains unclear. Trimming shortened V by 3 bases and J by 7 bases, and 12 bases separated the two germline ends. The CDR3 has 13 amino acids. Germline CDR1 is LNHDA and CDR2 is SQIVND (reference sequence). The DNA of the CDR3 is TGTGCCAGTAGTATGCGGACTATAAGTGAAGCTTTCTTT. Its protein is CASSMRTISEAFF. The full variable domain, its missing parts supplied by reference TRBV19 and TRBJ1-1, is DGGITQSPKYLFRKEGQNVTLSCEQNLNHDAMYWYRQDPGQGLRLIYYSQIVNDFQKGDIAEGYSVSREKKESFPLTVTSAQKNPTAFYLCASSMRTISEAFFGQGTRLTVV.

This chain links TRBV7-3 with TRBJ2-1; the D is unclear. This CDR3 spans 17 amino acids. The V end lost 2 bases, the J end lost 3 bases, and 17 bases lay between the germline ends. The germline V gene encodes CDR1 SGHTA and CDR2 FQGTGA. CDR3 coding DNA: TGTGCCAGCAGCTTATCCCCTAGTTTCTTACACTACAATGAGCAGTTCTTC. Its protein product is CASSLSPSFLHYNEQFF.

This chain links TRBV7-9 with TRBJ1-2, with D tentatively TRBD1 (6 bases). The CDR3 covers 16 residues. V was clipped by 4 bases and J by 5 bases, with 20 bases between them. The germline gives CDR1 SEHNR, CDR2 FQNEAQ (reference sequence). CDR3 DNA sequence: TGTGCCAGCAGCTCAACGCAGGGACAAACCCAGTATGGCTACACCTTC. It specifies CASSSTQGQTQYGYTF. Drawing the rest from reference TRBV7-9 and TRBJ1-2, the complete variable domain is DTGVSQNPRHKITKRGQNVTFRCDPISEHNRLYWYRQTLGQGPEFLTYFQNEAQLEKSRLLSDRFSAERPKGSFSTLEIQRTEQGDSAMYLCASSSTQGQTQYGYTFGSGTRLTVV.

The V and J genes are TRBV5-1 and TRBJ2-1, with D possibly matching TRBD2 (5 bases). V was pared by 4 bases and J by 0 bases, with 11 bases between. The CDR3 length is 15 residues. Looked up from germline, CDR1 is SGHRS and CDR2 is YFSETQ. The CDR3, as DNA: TGCGCCAGCAGCCGAGGTACTAGCTCCTACAATGAGCAGTTCTTC. Residues: CASSRGTSSYNEQFF.

The chain joins TRBV5-4 to TRBJ1-2; 9 positions agree with TRBD1. The V gene's germline CDR1 is SGHNT and CDR2 YYREEE (reference sequence). The CDR3 contains 14 residues. After removal of 5 bases from V and 8 bases from J, the junction contained 10 bases not matched to a gene. CDR3: CASRKTGTGYGYTF. CDR3 coding DNA: TGTGCCAGCAGGAAAACCGGGACAGGGTACGGCTACACCTTC.

The J gene is TRBJ2-5, the V gene TRBV4-3; 7 nucleotides match TRBD1. Trimming at V came to 0 bases and at J to 6 bases, leaving 7 bases not matched to a gene. The length of the CDR3 is 15 residues. Germline CDR1 LGHNA, CDR2 YSLEER. CDR3: CASSQDFNRGKTQYF. CDR3 in DNA: TGCGCCAGCAGCCAAGATTTTAACAGGGGAAAGACCCAGTACTTC.

Comments on this clone: The same CDR3 can be traced to other DNA sequences in this sample. The gene calls are TRBV4-3 and TRBJ2-3; 7 bases agree with TRBD2. Germline values: CDR1 LGHNA, CDR2 YSLEER. This CDR3 contains 15 residues. Trimming at V came to 2 bases and at J to 1 base, leaving 3 bases not matched to a gene. CDR3 DNA: TGCGCCAGCAGCCAACGGGGGGTCGGCACAGATACGCAGTATTTT. Translating it yields CASSQRGVGTDTQYF.

The V and J genes are TRBV6-6 and TRBJ2-3; the match to TRBD2 covers 10 bases. CDR1 and CDR2 from the germline V gene are MNHNY and SVGAGI (reference sequence). With 4 bases clipped from V and 4 bases from J, the junction kept 2 bases outside the gene matches. CDR3 length: 14 residues. CDR3 sequence: CASSLAGGADTQYF. The CDR3 region has the DNA TGTGCCAGCAGTTTAGCGGGAGGTGCAGATACGCAGTATTTT.

This chain joins TRBV7-2 and TRBJ2-5, with D possibly TRBD2 on 6 matching bases. Germline lookup yields CDR1 SGHTA and CDR2 FQGNSA. Deletions cut 5 bases from V and 4 bases from J, with 17 bases between. The CDR3 totals 15 residues. CDR3 in DNA: TGTGCCAGCAGCGGAGGTACAGCGGGTAGAGAGACCCAGTACTTC. It encodes CASSGGTAGRETQYF.

This chain links TRBV28 with TRBJ1-5; tentatively, D is TRBD1 (5 bases). Germline CDR1 MDHEN, CDR2 SYDVKM. CDR3 length equals 12 residues. CDR3 coding DNA: TGTGGGGAGGGGAGGAGCAATCAGCCCCAGCATTTT. This encodes CGEGRSNQPQHF. Full variable domain (rest looked up from reference TRBV28 and TRBJ1-5): DVKVTQSSRYLVKRTGEKVFLECVQDMDHENMFWYRQDPGLGLRLIYFSYDVKMKEKGDIPEGYSVSREKKERFSLILESASTNQTSMYLCGEGRSNQPQHFGDGTRLSIL.

This chain joins TRBV27 and TRBJ1-2; possible D gene TRBD1, 5 bases. With 2 bases removed from V and 7 bases from J, the gap between germline ends came to 8 bases. From germline, CDR1 is MNHEY and CDR2 SMNVEV (reference sequence). The CDR3 loop spans 12 amino acids. CDR3 sequence (DNA): TGTGCCAGCAGTTTACGGGGGGTTGGCTACACCTTC. Its protein is CASSLRGVGYTF.

V usage is TRBV11-2 and J usage is TRBJ2-7; D is perhaps TRBD1 (6 bases). This CDR3 spans 11 amino acids. The germline V and J ends were trimmed by 4 bases and 6 bases, with 7 bases remaining between them. Per germline, CDR1 SGHAT and CDR2 FQNNGV. CDR3 nucleotide sequence: TGTGCCAGCAGCTCAGGGGTCGAGCAGTACTTC. Translated: CASSSGVEQYF.

The chain is built from TRBV18 and TRBJ1-2, with D possibly TRBD1 on 5 matching bases. With 6 bases removed from V and 2 bases from J, the gap between germline ends came to 19 bases. This CDR3 has 16 residues. CDR1 and CDR2 from the germline V gene are KGHSH and LQKENI. CDR3 DNA: TGTGCCAGCTCTCCAACCCCCTTTCAGGGAAACTATGGCTACACCTTC. The encoded protein is CASSPTPFQGNYGYTF. Filled out from reference TRBV18 and TRBJ1-2, the complete variable domain reads NAGVMQNPRHLVRRRGQEARLRCSPMKGHSHVYWYRQLPEEGLKFMVYLQKENIIDESGMPKERFSAEFPKEGPSILRIQQVVRGDSAAYFCASSPTPFQGNYGYTFGSGTRLTVV.

The CDR3 nucleotides are TGTGCCAGCAGTGAACAGGTAATGAACACTGAAGCTTTCTTT. Amino acids: CASSEQVMNTEAFF. J is TRBJ1-1 and V is TRBV6-1; D call uncertain. V dropped 2 bases and J dropped 0 bases, with 7 bases sitting between them. The CDR3 loop spans 14 amino acids. Germline CDR1 reads MNHNS; CDR2 reads SASEGT.

The chain recombines TRBV11-1 with TRBJ2-5, with D unresolved. The CDR3 runs to 13 residues. The V gene's germline CDR1 is SGHAT and CDR2 FQDESV (reference sequence). Trimming removed 2 bases at V and 5 bases at J, with 9 bases between. As DNA, the CDR3 is TGTGCCAGCAGCTTAAATGGCTTCGAGACCCAGTACTTC. Protein product: CASSLNGFETQYF.

The chain has TRBV28 and TRBJ2-2; D not certain. This CDR3 is built from 11 residues. Trimming left V 3 bases short and J 7 bases short, with 3 bases between. In germline, CDR1 is MDHEN, CDR2 SYDVKM. The CDR3 nucleotides read TGTGCCAGCAGTTTTATCGGGGAGCTGTTTTTT. Translating gives CASSFIGELFF.

The chain has TRBV6-5 and TRBJ1-4; D remains unclear. The CDR3 runs to 15 residues. V lost 6 bases and J lost 0, with 11 bases in between. Looked up from germline, CDR1 is MNHEY and CDR2 is SVGAGI. This CDR3 reads CASSGSFATNEKLFF. Written as DNA, the CDR3 is TGTGCCAGCAGCGGGTCCTTTGCAACTAATGAAAAACTGTTTTTT.

A single count supports this clone. The chain uses TRBV4-2 and TRBJ2-7; 7 bases are shared with TRBD2. The length of the CDR3 is 16 residues. The germline V gene encodes CDR1 LGHNA and CDR2 YNFKEQ. V dropped 1 base and J dropped 2; count of bases not matched to a gene: 8. This CDR3 is CASSQGAGGKTYEQYF. The CDR3, as DNA: TGTGCCAGCAGCCAAGGGGCCGGGGGGAAGACCTACGAGCAGTACTTC.